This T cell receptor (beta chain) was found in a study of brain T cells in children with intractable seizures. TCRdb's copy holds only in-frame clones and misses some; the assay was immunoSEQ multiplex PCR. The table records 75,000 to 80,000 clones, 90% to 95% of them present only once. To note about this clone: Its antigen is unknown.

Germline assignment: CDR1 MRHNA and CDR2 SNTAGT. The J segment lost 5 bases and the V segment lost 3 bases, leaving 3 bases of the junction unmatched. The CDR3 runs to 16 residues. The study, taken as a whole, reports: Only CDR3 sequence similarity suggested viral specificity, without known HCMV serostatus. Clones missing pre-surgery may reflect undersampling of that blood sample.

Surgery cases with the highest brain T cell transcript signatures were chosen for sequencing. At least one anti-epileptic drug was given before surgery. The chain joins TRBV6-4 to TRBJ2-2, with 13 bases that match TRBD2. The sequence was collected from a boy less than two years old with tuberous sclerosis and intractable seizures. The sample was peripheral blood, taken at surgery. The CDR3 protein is CASSEGLAGETGELFF. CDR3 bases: TGTGCCAGCAGTGAAGGACTAGCGGGAGAGACCGGGGAGCTGTTTTTT.